This T cell receptor beta chain is drawn from a study of blood T cell repertoires in COVID-19. Assay used: immunoSEQ multiplex PCR; TCRdb lists only in-frame clones, some missing. The sample shows under 400,000 clones, approximately 87% of them seen only once. The CDR3 totals 13 residues. CDR1 and CDR2 from the germline V gene are SGHTA and FQGTGA. Deletions cut 1 base from V and 7 bases from J, with 7 bases between. The chain carries TRBV7-3 and TRBJ1-4; D ambiguous. The sample comprised PBMCs or T cells enriched from blood (not recorded which). The TCR was taken from a middle-aged man in a cohort exposed to, infected with or recovered from COVID-19 (not recorded which). The CDR3: CASSLIRGEKLFF. As DNA, the CDR3 is TGTGCCAGCAGCTTAATACGGGGTGAAAAACTGTTTTTT.